This TCR beta chain comes out of a study of T cells in localized non-small cell lung cancer. The length of the CDR3 is 15 residues. Clones were read by immunoSEQ multiplex PCR, and TCRdb kept only the in-frame ones, dropping some. The data show 25,000 to 35,000 clones, 80% seen once. The rearrangement joins TRBV21-1 to TRBJ1-5; the table's D call, TRBD1, has no DNA check behind it. TRBV21-1 constitutes a pseudogene. The receptor was isolated from a male donor aged 60 or over with stage III squamous cell lung carcinoma. The sequencing used peripheral blood, collected before any cancer treatment. The chain's CDR3 is CAIPLKGVSNQPQHF. CDR3 in DNA: TGTGCCATTCCATTAAAAGGGGTAAGCAATCAGCCCCAGCATTTT.